The entry below describes one TCR beta chain. The sample holds other DNA sequences that translate to the same CDR3. The record originates from a study of blood T cell repertoires in COVID-19. Study-level information: Sources were T cells, B-cell-depleted T cells, or PBMCs; the material itself was cDNA or gDNA.

Sequencing used immunoSEQ multiplex PCR; TCRdb keeps in-frame clones, though not all of them. There are over 250,000 clones in the sample; about 80% occur only once, and 2.5% to 4% lies in the top ten. The ends were cut back, 1 base at V and 0 bases at J, with 4 bases in the middle. The CDR3 contains 14 residues. CDR1 and CDR2 (germline): LNHDA, SQIVND (reference sequence). This clonotype was obtained from a woman of 80 years or more with acute or convalescent COVID-19. This chain joins TRBV19 and TRBJ1-5; D is undetermined. The material sequenced was peripheral blood. As DNA, the CDR3 is TGTGCCAGTAGTATAGGAGGTAGCAATCAGCCCCAGCATTTT. This encodes CASSIGGSNQPQHF.